These 15 T cell receptor beta chains were all obtained from the same sample, sequenced in a study of cytomegalovirus exposure and HLA in healthy donors. TCRdb's table, derived via immunoSEQ multiplex PCR, lists solely in-frame clones and lacks some. The sample contains about 78,000 clones, about 95% of which appear only once. Sample: PBMCs. The receptors stem from a man aged 18 to 30 in good health and CMV-seropositive.

The chain uses TRBV21-1 and TRBJ2-7; TRBD2 is the table's D call, not checked against the DNA. TRBV21-1 is a pseudogene segment. CDR3 length equals 14 residues. CDR3 DNA sequence: TGTGCCAGCAGCAAGATAACTAGTTGGGACGAGCAGTACTTC. Translation: CASSKITSWDEQYF.

The chain has TRBV28 and TRBJ1-1; D call uncertain. CDR3 length equals 14 residues. Germline loops: CDR1 MDHEN, CDR2 SYDVKM. Between the trimmed V and J ends, which lost 2 bases and 2 bases, there was a span of 9 bases. The CDR3 bases are TGTGCCAGCAGTTTAAACAGAGAAAACACTGAAGCTTTCTTT. Its translation: CASSLNRENTEAFF.

The chain recombines TRBV27 with TRBJ2-7, with 8 bases identical to TRBD2. Germline V gene sequence: CDR1 MNHEY, CDR2 SMNVEV (reference sequence). J lost 3 bases, V lost 2 bases, and 6 bases had no gene match. The CDR3 length is 15 residues. CDR3 in DNA: TGTGCCAGCAGTTTAGTATCCGGGAGGGGCTACGAGCAGTACTTC. It yields the protein CASSLVSGRGYEQYF.

This rearrangement joins TRBV5-1 to TRBJ2-7, with 7 bases fitting TRBD1. The length of the CDR3 is 13 residues. The V gene's germline CDR1 is SGHRS and CDR2 YFSETQ. J was trimmed by 2 bases and V by 3 bases; bases with no gene match: 2. CDR3: CASSYQGAYEQYF. CDR3 sequence (DNA): TGCGCCAGCAGCTATCAGGGGGCCTACGAGCAGTACTTC.

V is TRBV10-3 and J is TRBJ2-1, with TRBD1 matching 9 bases. CDR3 size: 13 residues. J lost 6 bases, V lost 11 bases, and 8 bases had no gene match. Germline V gives CDR1 ENHRY, CDR2 SYGVKD. The CDR3 here is CAARTGDINEQFF. The DNA of the CDR3 is TGTGCCGCCAGGACAGGGGACATCAATGAGCAGTTCTTC.

The chain uses TRBV9 and TRBJ2-3; D gene uncertain. CDR3 length: 16 amino acids. CDR1 and CDR2 (germline): SGDLS, YYNGEE. Between the trimmed V and J ends, which lost 0 bases and 2 bases, there was a span of 13 bases. CDR3 DNA: TGTGCCAGCAGCGTAGGGCGTGCTCGGGTCACAGATACGCAGTATTTT. Protein sequence: CASSVGRARVTDTQYF. The full variable domain, with the rest looked up from reference TRBV9 and TRBJ2-3, is DSGVTQTPKHLITATGQRVTLRCSPRSGDLSVYWYQQSLDQGLQFLIQYYNGEERAKGNILERFSAQQFPDLHSELNLSSLELGDSALYFCASSVGRARVTDTQYFGPGTRLTVL.

The CDR3 DNA follows: TGCGCCAGCAGCCAAGAAGAGACAGGCTTGGGTGGCTACACCTTC. Amino acids: CASSQEETGLGGYTF. The chain couples TRBV4-1 to TRBJ1-2; maybe TRBD1 (6 bases). V was pared by 0 bases and J by 7 bases, with 15 bases between. The CDR3 is made up of 15 amino acids. Germline V lookup: CDR1 MGHRA, CDR2 YSYEKL.

The chain employs TRBV7-9 and TRBJ2-7; 10 positions agree with TRBD2. The CDR3 length is 15 residues. With 4 bases clipped from V and 6 bases from J, the junction kept 9 bases outside the gene matches. Germline CDR1 SEHNR, CDR2 FQNEAQ (reference sequence). The DNA of the CDR3 is TGTGCCAGCAGCTCCTCAAGCGGGAGGGCCTCCGAGCAGTACTTC. Its translation: CASSSSSGRASEQYF. Filled out from reference TRBV7-9 and TRBJ2-7, the complete variable domain reads DTGVSQNPRHKITKRGQNVTFRCDPISEHNRLYWYRQTLGQGPEFLTYFQNEAQLEKSRLLSDRFSAERPKGSFSTLEIQRTEQGDSAMYLCASSSSSGRASEQYFGPGTRLTVT.

The CDR3 loop is CASSRNYEQYF. As DNA, the CDR3 is TGTGCCAGCAGCCGTAACTACGAGCAGTACTTC. V usage is TRBV6-5 and J usage is TRBJ2-7; unclear D gene. There are 11 residues in the CDR3. Trimming took off 6 bases at V and 3 bases at J, with 6 bases between the two ends. The V gene's germline CDR1 is MNHEY and CDR2 SVGAGI.

Here the CDR3 DNA reads TGTGCCAGCAGCGTAAATCCTAGCGCGAACACCGGGGAGCTGTTTTTT. It yields the protein CASSVNPSANTGELFF. This sequence joins TRBV4-2 and TRBJ2-2; a possible D gene is TRBD2 (6 bases). The CDR3 consists of 16 residues. V was cut by 5 bases and J by 0 bases, with 13 bases left in between. Germline CDR1 LGHNA, CDR2 YNFKEQ.

This chain joins TRBV7-6 and TRBJ2-1; no clear D. Deletions cut 1 base from V and 6 bases from J, with 7 bases between. Germline assignment: CDR1 SGHVS and CDR2 FNYEAQ. This CDR3 contains 13 residues. The CDR3 DNA sequence: TGTGCCAGCAGCTTAGTATACGGCAATGAGCAGTTCTTC. Protein sequence: CASSLVYGNEQFF. The full variable domain, its missing parts supplied by reference TRBV7-6 and TRBJ2-1, is GAGVSQSPRYKVTKRGQDVALRCDPISGHVSLYWYRQALGQGPEFLTYFNYEAQQDKSGLPNDRFSAERPEGSISTLTIQRTEQRDSAMYRCASSLVYGNEQFFGPGTRLTVL.

This chain links TRBV30 with TRBJ2-7, with TRBD1 matching over 9 bases. The CDR3 length is 13 residues. V shed 5 bases and J 4 bases; nucleotides not matched to a gene: 6. CDR1 is GTSNPN, CDR2 SVGIG, per germline (reference sequence). The CDR3 is CAWGTGSAYEQYF. DNA of the CDR3: TGTGCCTGGGGGACAGGGTCCGCGTACGAGCAGTACTTC.

Worth noting for this clone: The junction differs from germline at one of its ends, possibly a read error. V usage is TRBV10-3 and J usage is TRBJ2-7, with unresolved D. This CDR3 has 12 amino acids. Germline V gene data show CDR1 as ENHRY and CDR2 as SYGVKD. The CDR3 DNA sequence: TGTGCCATCAGTGAGTCGCAGGCCTATTACGGCTTC. Protein product: CAISESQAYYGF.

This chain links TRBV6-5 with TRBJ2-2; TRBD2 might be the D (6 bases). Trimming stripped 5 bases from V and 6 bases from J, with 13 bases between. Germline loops: CDR1 MNHEY, CDR2 SVGAGI. The CDR3 consists of 14 residues. The CDR3 loop reads CASSPPGDAGELFF. CDR3 bases: TGTGCCAGCAGTCCCCCGGGGGACGCCGGGGAGCTGTTTTTT.

The chain carries TRBV6-8 and TRBJ2-4, with 7 bases lining up with TRBD1. This CDR3 spans 22 amino acids. CDR1 MNHGY and CDR2 SAAAGT come from the germline V gene. V lost 2 bases to trimming and J lost 3 bases; unmatched junction nucleotides: 25. CDR3 DNA sequence: TGTGCCAGCAGTTACCCGCACAAGAAACAGGGGATAGTTGTGTTTGTCAAAAACATTCAGTACTTC. This codes for CASSYPHKKQGIVVFVKNIQYF.